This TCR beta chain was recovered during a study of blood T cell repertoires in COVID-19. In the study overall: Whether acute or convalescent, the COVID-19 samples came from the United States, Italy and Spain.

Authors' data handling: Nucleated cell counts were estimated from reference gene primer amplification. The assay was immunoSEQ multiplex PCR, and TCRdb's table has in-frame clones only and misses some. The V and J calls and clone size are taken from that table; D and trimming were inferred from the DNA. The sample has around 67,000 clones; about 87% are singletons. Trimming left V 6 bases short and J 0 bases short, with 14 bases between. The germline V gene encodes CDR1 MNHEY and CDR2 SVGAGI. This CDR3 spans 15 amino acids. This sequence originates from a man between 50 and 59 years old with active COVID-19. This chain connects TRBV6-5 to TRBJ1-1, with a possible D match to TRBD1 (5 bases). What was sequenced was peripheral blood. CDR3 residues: CASSPGLTLNTEAFF. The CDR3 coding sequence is TGTGCCAGCAGCCCAGGGCTTACTTTGAACACTGAAGCTTTCTTT.